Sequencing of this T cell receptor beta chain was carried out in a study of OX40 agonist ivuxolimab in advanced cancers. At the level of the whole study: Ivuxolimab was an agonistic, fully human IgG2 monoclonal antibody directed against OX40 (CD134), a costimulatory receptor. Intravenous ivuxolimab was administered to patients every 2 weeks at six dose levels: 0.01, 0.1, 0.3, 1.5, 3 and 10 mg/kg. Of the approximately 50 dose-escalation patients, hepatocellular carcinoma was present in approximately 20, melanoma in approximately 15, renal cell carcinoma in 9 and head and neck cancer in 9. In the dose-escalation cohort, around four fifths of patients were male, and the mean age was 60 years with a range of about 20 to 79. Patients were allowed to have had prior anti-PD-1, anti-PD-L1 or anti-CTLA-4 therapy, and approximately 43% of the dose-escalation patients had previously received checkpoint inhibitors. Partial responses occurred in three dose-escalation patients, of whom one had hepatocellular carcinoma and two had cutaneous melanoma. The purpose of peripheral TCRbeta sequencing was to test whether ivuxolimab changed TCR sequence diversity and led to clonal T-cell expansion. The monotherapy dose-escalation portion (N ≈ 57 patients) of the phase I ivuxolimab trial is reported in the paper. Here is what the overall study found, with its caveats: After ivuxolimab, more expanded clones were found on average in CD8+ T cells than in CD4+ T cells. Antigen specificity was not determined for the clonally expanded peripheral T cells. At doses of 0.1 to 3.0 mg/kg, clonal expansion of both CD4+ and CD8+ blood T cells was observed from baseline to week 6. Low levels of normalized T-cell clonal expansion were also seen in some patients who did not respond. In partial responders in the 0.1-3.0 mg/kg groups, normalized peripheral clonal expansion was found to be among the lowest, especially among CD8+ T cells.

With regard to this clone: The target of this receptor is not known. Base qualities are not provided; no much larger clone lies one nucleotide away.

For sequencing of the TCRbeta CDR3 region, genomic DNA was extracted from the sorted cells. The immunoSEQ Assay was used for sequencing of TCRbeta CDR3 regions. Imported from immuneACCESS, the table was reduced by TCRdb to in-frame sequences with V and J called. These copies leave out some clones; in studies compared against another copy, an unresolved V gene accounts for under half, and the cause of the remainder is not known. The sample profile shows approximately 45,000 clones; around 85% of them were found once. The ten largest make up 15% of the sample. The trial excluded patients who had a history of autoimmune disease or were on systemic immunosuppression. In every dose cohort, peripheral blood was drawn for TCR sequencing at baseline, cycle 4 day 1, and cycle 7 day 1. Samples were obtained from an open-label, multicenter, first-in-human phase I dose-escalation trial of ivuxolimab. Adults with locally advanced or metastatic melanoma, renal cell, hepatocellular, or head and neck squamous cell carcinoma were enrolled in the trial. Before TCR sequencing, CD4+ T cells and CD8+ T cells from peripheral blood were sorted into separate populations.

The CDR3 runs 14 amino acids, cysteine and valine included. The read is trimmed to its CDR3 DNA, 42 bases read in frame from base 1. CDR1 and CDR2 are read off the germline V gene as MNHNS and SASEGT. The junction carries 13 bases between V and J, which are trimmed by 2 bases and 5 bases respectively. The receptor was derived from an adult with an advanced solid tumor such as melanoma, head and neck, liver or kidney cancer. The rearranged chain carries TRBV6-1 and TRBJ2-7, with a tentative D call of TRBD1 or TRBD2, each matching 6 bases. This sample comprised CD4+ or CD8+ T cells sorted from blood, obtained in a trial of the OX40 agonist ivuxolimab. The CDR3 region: CASSEYSGGHEQYV. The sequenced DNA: TGTGCCAGCAGTGAATACTCCGGGGGCCACGAGCAGTACGTC.